These T cell receptor beta chains were read from a single sample in a study of technical replicates of blood from several donors. Libraries were prepared by immunoSEQ multiplex PCR; TCRdb keeps only in-frame clonotypes and omits some of them. The sample contains some 11,000 clones, around 79% of which appear only once. Sequences were obtained from PBMCs. These receptors all stem from a human donor in good health. CDR3s include the opening cysteine and the closing phenylalanine or tryptophan. D genes are given only for firm matches. Expanded clones get a size class; other rows say once, few or many, or leave the size out.

D gene	J gene	V gene	clone size	CDR3 protein	CDR3 DNA
.	TRBJ2-2	TRBV6-1	.	CASRGLNTGELFF	TGTGCCAGCAGAGGACTGAACACCGGGGAGCTGTTTTTT
.	TRBJ1-5	TRBV14	few	CADLGRGCNQPQHF	TGTGCCGATCTCGGCAGGGGTTGCAATCAGCCCCAGCATTTT
.	TRBJ2-1	TRBV18	.	CASSADIQSEQFF	TGTGCCAGCTCTGCTGATATACAATCGGAGCAGTTCTTC
.	TRBJ2-7	TRBV18	.	CASSPSGLGGEQYF	TGTGCCAGCTCACCCTCAGGGCTGGGGGGCGAGCAGTACTTC
TRBD2	TRBJ2-2	TRBV6-1	.	CASRGLVNTGELFF	TGTGCCAGCAGGGGACTAGTGAACACCGGGGAGCTGTTTTTT
TRBD1	TRBJ1-5	TRBV7-9	.	CASSPTGQGNQPQHF	TGTGCCAGCAGCCCCACGGGACAGGGCAATCAGCCCCAGCATTTT
.	TRBJ2-3	TRBV7-2	.	CASSAQVGADTQYF	TGTGCCAGCAGCGCACAGGTGGGCGCAGATACGCAGTATTTT
TRBD1	TRBJ1-1	TRBV29-1	.	CSGRDRGGTEAFF	TGCAGCGGTAGAGACAGGGGGGGGACTGAAGCTTTCTTT
.	TRBJ2-2	TRBV4-1	once	CASSLQTERTGELFF	TGCGCCAGCAGCCTCCAGACAGAAAGGACCGGGGAGCTGTTTTTT
.	TRBJ2-5	TRBV9	.	CASSPAGGGEETQYF	TGTGCCAGCAGCCCAGCGGGCGGGGGCGAAGAGACCCAGTACTTC
.	TRBJ2-5	TRBV27	.	CASSGSDSKQETQYF	TGTGCCAGCAGTGGTTCGGACAGCAAACAAGAGACCCAGTACTTC
TRBD2	TRBJ2-1	TRBV6-1	.	CASSERLAGRDEQFF	TGTGCCAGCAGTGAACGGCTAGCGGGAAGGGATGAGCAGTTCTTC
TRBD2	TRBJ2-5	TRBV15	.	CATSRELAGGRFRETQYF	TGTGCCACCAGCAGAGAGCTAGCGGGAGGGCGATTTCGGGAGACCCAGTACTTC
TRBD2	TRBJ2-3	TRBV5-1	.	CASSGGLAGFTDTQYF	TGCGCCAGCAGCGGCGGACTAGCGGGGTTCACAGATACGCAGTATTTT
TRBD1	TRBJ1-4	TRBV27	.	CASSLSDRGREKLFF	TGTGCCAGCAGTTTATCGGACAGGGGGCGGGAAAAACTGTTTTTT
TRBD2	TRBJ2-7	TRBV5-1	.	CASSPTIGTSGRHEQYF	TGCGCCAGCAGCCCAACGATCGGGACTAGCGGGAGGCACGAGCAGTACTTC
TRBD1	TRBJ1-5	TRBV28	.	CASRSPDRDFQPQHF	TGTGCCAGCAGATCCCCGGACAGGGATTTTCAGCCCCAGCATTTT
TRBD1	TRBJ1-5	TRBV5-6	.	CASSLRPGQNNQPQHF	TGTGCCAGCAGCCTTAGGCCGGGACAGAACAATCAGCCCCAGCATTTT
TRBD2	TRBJ2-7	TRBV5-4	.	CASRPHGTSGNREQYF	TGTGCCAGCAGACCACACGGGACTAGCGGGAACCGCGAGCAGTACTTC
.	TRBJ1-1	TRBV19	.	CASTMGPKDTEAFF	TGTGCCAGTACCATGGGGCCTAAGGACACTGAAGCTTTCTTT
.	TRBJ2-1	TRBV7-9	.	CASSGLGSSYNEQFF	TGTGCCAGCAGCGGACTGGGGAGCTCCTACAATGAGCAGTTCTTC
.	TRBJ2-7	TRBV5-1	.	CASKRTAGTSYEQYF	TGCGCCAGTAAACGGACAGCCGGTACCTCCTACGAGCAGTACTTC
.	TRBJ2-7	TRBV4-2	.	CASSQGELGAGNTYEQYF	TGTGCCAGCAGCCAAGGGGAGTTGGGAGCGGGCAACACCTACGAGCAGTACTTC
.	TRBJ2-3	TRBV5-1	.	CASSLDRAYTDTQYF	TGCGCCAGCAGCTTGGACCGCGCATACACAGATACGCAGTATTTT
TRBD2	TRBJ2-5	TRBV6-5	.	CASSSGGVGTQYF	TGTGCCAGCAGTTCGGGGGGGGTCGGGACCCAGTACTTC
TRBD2	TRBJ2-5	TRBV7-8	.	CASSLVLAGVQETQYF	TGTGCCAGCAGCTTAGTACTAGCGGGAGTACAAGAGACCCAGTACTTC
TRBD2	TRBJ2-1	TRBV10-3	.	CAITAGVESYNEQFF	TGTGCCATCACCGCGGGAGTCGAGTCCTACAATGAGCAGTTCTTC
.	TRBJ1-4	TRBV5-6	once	CASSLDGSQREKLFF	TGTGCCAGCAGCCTCGACGGGTCCCAGAGGGAAAAACTGTTTTTT
TRBD1	TRBJ2-7	TRBV6-5	.	CASSTRTGGVYEQYF	TGTGCCAGCAGCACCAGGACAGGGGGAGTATACGAGCAGTACTTC
TRBD2	TRBJ2-1	TRBV10-1	.	CASSTASGMDNEQFF	TGCGCCAGCAGCACAGCTAGCGGGATGGATAATGAGCAGTTCTTC
TRBD1	TRBJ1-3	TRBV9	few	CASSSGGGNTIYF	TGTGCCAGTTCATCAGGGGGCGGAAACACCATATATTTT
TRBD1	TRBJ2-2	TRBV5-1	.	CASGFGTGNTGELFF	TGCGCCAGCGGTTTCGGGACAGGAAACACCGGGGAGCTGTTTTTT
.	TRBJ2-1	TRBV5-6	.	CASRLASRTAYNEQFF	TGTGCCAGCCGCTTAGCGTCCCGGACAGCCTACAATGAGCAGTTCTTC
.	TRBJ1-5	TRBV30	.	CAWSGDRNQPQHF	TGTGCCTGGTCTGGAGATCGCAATCAGCCCCAGCATTTT
TRBD1	TRBJ1-1	TRBV5-1	.	CASSVNISTGVKAFF	TGCGCCAGCAGCGTGAACATATCAACAGGGGTTAAAGCTTTCTTT